A single sample is the source of the 23 T cell receptor beta chains below, sequenced in a study of shared clonotypes between healthy human individuals. TCRdb's table, derived via immunoSEQ multiplex PCR, lists solely in-frame clones and lacks some. The data show around 1.5 million clones, 98% seen once. The specimen was naive CD4+ T cells sorted from blood. Subset: CD45RA+ positively selected. The receptors were sampled from a man aged 25 to 40 in good health.

The chain is built from TRBV5-1 and TRBJ2-5; D possibly matches TRBD1 or TRBD2 (5 bases each). V lost 4 bases and J lost 4, with 17 bases in between. The germline V gene encodes CDR1 SGHRS and CDR2 YFSETQ. CDR3 length: 15 residues. CDR3 region: CASSAQVGERETQYF. In DNA form, the CDR3 reads TGCGCCAGCAGCGCCCAAGTAGGGGAGCGAGAGACCCAGTACTTC.

In regard to this clone: The identical CDR3 is also encoded by other nucleotide sequences in the sample. The V gene is TRBV18, the J gene TRBJ2-5; tentatively, D is TRBD2 (6 bases). Trimming stripped 3 bases from V and 5 bases from J, with 7 bases between. CDR3 length: 12 amino acids. Looked up from germline, CDR1 is KGHSH and CDR2 is LQKENI. This chain's CDR3 is CASSPGGETQYF. CDR3 DNA: TGTGCCAGCTCACCTGGGGGGGAGACCCAGTACTTC.

A note on this clone: Other DNA sequences from this sample encode an identical CDR3 as well. The genes are TRBV15 and TRBJ1-5; no firm D call. This CDR3 comprises 13 residues. Trimming pared 2 bases from V and 5 bases from J, leaving 7 bases between. Germline V gene sequence: CDR1 LNHNV, CDR2 YYDKDF (reference sequence). As DNA, the CDR3 is TGTGCCACCAGCAGACGATTAGATCAGCCCCAGCATTTT. Its translation is CATSRRLDQPQHF.

This chain links TRBV7-2 with TRBJ2-5; no clear D. The CDR3 extends over 13 amino acids. The V gene's germline CDR1 is SGHTA and CDR2 FQGNSA. Trimming took off 0 bases at V and 7 bases at J, with 9 bases between the two ends. The CDR3 sequence: CASSLADPRTQYF. The CDR3, as DNA: TGTGCCAGCAGCTTAGCGGACCCTAGGACCCAGTACTTC. The whole variable domain, filled in from reference TRBV7-2 and TRBJ2-5, reads GAGVSQSPSNKVTEKGKDVELRCDPISGHTALYWYRQSLGQGLEFLIYFQGNSAPDKSGLPSDRFSAERTGGSVSTLTIQRTQQEDSAVYLCASSLADPRTQYFGPGTRLLVL.

This chain connects TRBV4-2 to TRBJ2-5, with a tentative D call TRBD2 (6 bases). V lost 2 bases to trimming and J lost 4 bases, with 20 bases between them. Germline CDR1 reads LGHNA; CDR2 reads YNFKEQ. The CDR3 has 17 amino acids. Here the CDR3 DNA reads TGTGCCAGCAGCCAACCTGGGGATAGGGGAGGCGGAGAGACCCAGTACTTC. This gives the protein CASSQPGDRGGGETQYF.

The V and J genes are TRBV2 and TRBJ2-5; D is uncertain. CDR1 is SNHLY and CDR2 is FYNNEI in the germline V gene. This CDR3 contains 13 residues. Trimming pared 0 bases from V and 5 bases from J, leaving 7 bases between. The CDR3 region has the DNA TGTGCCAGCAGTGAAGCAGGGTGGGAGACCCAGTACTTC. Its translation: CASSEAGWETQYF.

The chain is built from TRBV7-9 and TRBJ1-5; D gene uncertain. The germline V gene encodes CDR1 SEHNR and CDR2 FQNEAQ (reference sequence). V lost 1 base and J 13 bases, leaving 14 bases between the germline ends. This CDR3 contains 13 residues. The CDR3, as DNA: TGTGCCAGCAGCTTAGAGGTCGGGAGTTCTCAGCATTTT. Its protein is CASSLEVGSSQHF.

The chain is built from TRBV30 and TRBJ2-2, with 7 positions matching TRBD2. CDR3 length: 12 amino acids. CDR1 is GTSNPN and CDR2 is SVGIG in the germline V gene (reference sequence). The trim removed 7 bases at V and 4 bases at J, leaving 3 bases unmatched. For the CDR3, the DNA is TGTGCCTCCGGGGAGGGCACCGGGGAGCTGTTTTTT. Translating it yields CASGEGTGELFF. Complete variable domain (other parts from reference TRBV30 and TRBJ2-2): SQTIHQWPATLVQPVGSPLSLECTVEGTSNPNLYWYRQAAGRGLQLLFYSVGIGQISSEVPQNLSASRPQDRQFILSSKKLLLSDSGFYLCASGEGTGELFFGEGSRLTVL.

This chain uses TRBV28 with TRBJ1-5; 7 bases map to TRBD1. The length of the CDR3 is 16 residues. Germline V gene data show CDR1 as MDHEN and CDR2 as SYDVKM. Trimming removed 3 bases from V and 3 bases from J; junction bases left unmatched: 8. This chain's CDR3 is CASSLGYRGDNQPQHF. DNA of the CDR3: TGTGCCAGCAGTTTGGGGTACAGGGGCGACAATCAGCCCCAGCATTTT.

V is TRBV5-4 and J is TRBJ2-3, with D possibly called TRBD1 or TRBD2 (5 bases each). This CDR3 contains 15 residues. V lost 7 bases and J lost 3, with 18 bases in between. Germline V CDR1 and CDR2: SGHNT, YYREEE (reference sequence). Here the CDR3 reads CASGPPGRGTDTQYF. As DNA, the CDR3 is TGTGCCAGCGGGCCCCCGGGACGGGGAACAGATACGCAGTATTTT.

The chain employs TRBV29-1 and TRBJ1-3; possibly TRBD1 for D (6 bases). The CDR3 extends over 15 amino acids. Germline-derived CDR1 and CDR2 are SQVTM and ANQGSEA. V gave up 7 bases and J gave up 0 bases, with 16 bases separating them. The CDR3 loop is CSAATGTVSGNTIYF. CDR3 nucleotides: TGCAGCGCCGCGACAGGAACCGTCTCTGGAAACACCATATATTTT.

As for this clone: This specimen includes other DNA sequences encoding the same CDR3. Written as DNA, the CDR3 is TGCGCCAGCAGTGGACAGGGCGGGAACACTGAAGCTTTCTTT. This encodes CASSGQGGNTEAFF. The chain employs TRBV5-1 and TRBJ1-1, with TRBD1 matching over 8 bases. The CDR3 is made up of 14 amino acids. J lost 1 base, V lost 5 bases, and 4 bases had no gene match. The germline gives CDR1 SGHRS, CDR2 YFSETQ.

This chain joins TRBV29-1 and TRBJ2-7; no definite D call. This CDR3 contains 11 residues. CDR1 and CDR2 (germline): SQVTM, ANQGSEA. V dropped 1 base and J dropped 5 bases, with 6 bases sitting between them. The CDR3 DNA follows: TGCAGCGTTGAAGCATACAACGAGCAGTACTTC. Translated, it gives CSVEAYNEQYF.

A note on this clone: This sample includes further DNA sequences coding for the same CDR3. The V gene is TRBV27, the J gene TRBJ2-7, with 8 positions matching TRBD1. The CDR3 spans 15 residues. The J segment lost 1 base and the V segment lost 6 bases, leaving 8 bases of the junction unmatched. Germline V gives CDR1 MNHEY, CDR2 SMNVEV (reference sequence). The CDR3: CASSPRQGSSYEQYF. CDR3 sequence (DNA): TGTGCCAGCAGCCCTAGACAGGGGTCATCCTACGAGCAGTACTTC.

The CDR3: CASSLWSTGKADTQYF. CDR3 nucleotide sequence: TGTGCCAGCAGTTTATGGTCGACAGGGAAAGCAGATACGCAGTATTTT. The gene calls are TRBV27 and TRBJ2-3; 7 bases align to TRBD1. This CDR3 comprises 16 residues. The germline V gene encodes CDR1 MNHEY and CDR2 SMNVEV (reference sequence). The ends lost 1 base at V and 4 bases at J; junction bases unmatched: 8.

The chain combines TRBV6-1 with TRBJ1-5; D may be TRBD1 (5 bases). V was pared by 0 bases and J by 7 bases, with 13 bases between. This CDR3 has 15 residues. Germline loops: CDR1 MNHNS, CDR2 SASEGT. CDR3 nucleotide sequence: TGTGCCAGCAGTGAAGCCCTAATGGGGGGGCAGCCCCAGCATTTT. It encodes CASSEALMGGQPQHF.

The chain recombines TRBV4-3 with TRBJ2-5; TRBD1 might be the D (5 bases). Per the germline V gene, CDR1 is LGHNA and CDR2 is YSLEER. The CDR3 totals 15 residues. With 1 base removed from V and 3 bases from J, the gap between germline ends came to 12 bases. CDR3 DNA: TGCGCCAGCAGCCAAGTTGCCAGGGCTGAAGAGACCCAGTACTTC. Translating gives CASSQVARAEETQYF.

The J gene is TRBJ2-7, the V gene TRBV4-3, with unresolved D. V was trimmed by 1 base and J by 3 bases, leaving 13 bases between them. The CDR3 loop spans 15 amino acids. The germline V gene encodes CDR1 LGHNA and CDR2 YSLEER. The CDR3 loop reads CASSQVAFYHYEQYF. CDR3 coding DNA: TGCGCCAGCAGCCAAGTTGCGTTCTATCACTACGAGCAGTACTTC.

The chain uses TRBV4-1 and TRBJ2-7; no clear D. V shed 4 bases and J shed 6 bases, with 16 bases lying between them. The germline gives CDR1 MGHRA, CDR2 YSYEKL. CDR3 length: 14 amino acids. The CDR3 loop reads CASSPSGPYGEQYF. The CDR3 nucleotides are TGCGCCAGCAGCCCAAGTGGGCCTTATGGCGAGCAGTACTTC.

V is TRBV7-9 and J is TRBJ1-5; D not certain. Trimming removed 8 bases at V and 3 bases at J, with 11 bases between. Germline V gene sequence: CDR1 SEHNR, CDR2 FQNEAQ (reference sequence). This CDR3 comprises 13 residues. The CDR3 DNA follows: TGTGCCAGCTCCAGGCGTGCCAATCAGCCCCAGCATTTT. This translates into CASSRRANQPQHF.

The chain recombines TRBV7-9 with TRBJ2-7; TRBD2 agrees at 12 bases. J gave up 3 bases and V 5 bases, and 8 bases lay outside the gene matches. Germline lookup yields CDR1 SEHNR and CDR2 FQNEAQ (reference sequence). This CDR3 has 16 amino acids. The CDR3 nucleotides read TGTGCCAGCAGCCGACTACTAGCGGGAGGTGACTACGAGCAGTACTTC. Amino acids: CASSRLLAGGDYEQYF.

The V and J genes are TRBV29-1 and TRBJ2-5; D is perhaps TRBD2 (6 bases). From germline, CDR1 is SQVTM and CDR2 ANQGSEA. This CDR3 has 13 amino acids. Trimming shortened V by 5 bases and J by 0 bases, and 10 bases separated the two germline ends. The CDR3 coding sequence is TGCAGCGTTATTGGGAGGTACCAAGAGACCCAGTACTTC. Encoded protein: CSVIGRYQETQYF.

The rearrangement links TRBV10-3 to TRBJ2-7; unclear D gene. The CDR3 length is 13 residues. CDR1 is ENHRY, CDR2 SYGVKD, per germline. Trimming cost V 4 bases and J 5 bases, with 12 bases left between them. The CDR3 nucleotides are TGTGCCATCAGTGGGCACGAGAGCGACGAGCAGTACTTC. Its protein is CAISGHESDEQYF.